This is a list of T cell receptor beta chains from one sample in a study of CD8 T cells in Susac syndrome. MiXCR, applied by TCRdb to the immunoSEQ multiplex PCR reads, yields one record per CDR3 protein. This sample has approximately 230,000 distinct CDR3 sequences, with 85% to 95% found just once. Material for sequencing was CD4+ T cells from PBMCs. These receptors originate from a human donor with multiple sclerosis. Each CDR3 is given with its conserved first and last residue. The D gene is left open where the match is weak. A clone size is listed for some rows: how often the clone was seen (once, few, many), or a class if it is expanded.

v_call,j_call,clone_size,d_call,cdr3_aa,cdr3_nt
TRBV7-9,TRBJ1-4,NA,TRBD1,CASQGGRIEKLFF,TGTGCCAGCCAGGGGGGCCGGATCGAAAAACTGTTTTTT
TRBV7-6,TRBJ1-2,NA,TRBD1,CASSVSGTGHYGYTF,TGTGCCAGCAGCGTTTCCGGGACAGGCCACTATGGCTACACCTTC
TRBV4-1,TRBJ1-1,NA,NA,CASSQDLGWGTEAFF,TGCGCCAGCAGCCAAGACCTTGGATGGGGCACTGAAGCTTTCTTT
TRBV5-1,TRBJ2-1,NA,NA,CASSLAPSQGNEQFF,TGCGCCAGCAGCTTGGCCCCTAGTCAGGGCAATGAGCAGTTCTTC
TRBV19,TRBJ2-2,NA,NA,CASTNPNTGELFF,TGTGCCAGTACCAACCCGAACACCGGGGAGCTGTTTTTT
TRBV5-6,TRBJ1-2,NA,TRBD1,CASSVGQGGYGYTF,TGTGCCAGCAGCGTCGGACAGGGGGGTTATGGCTACACCTTC
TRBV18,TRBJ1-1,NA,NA,CASSPQVMMNTEAFF,TGTGCCAGCTCCCCCCAGGTGATGATGAACACTGAAGCTTTCTTT
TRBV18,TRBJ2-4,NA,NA,CASSPLRESIQYF,TGTGCCAGCTCACCACTGAGGGAAAGCATTCAGTACTTC
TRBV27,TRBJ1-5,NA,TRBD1,CASRDRGERQPQHF,TGTGCCAGCAGGGACAGGGGCGAGAGGCAGCCCCAGCATTTT
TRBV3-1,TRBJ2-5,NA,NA,CASSQVAGETQYF,TGTGCCAGCAGCCAAGTGGCCGGAGAGACCCAGTACTTC
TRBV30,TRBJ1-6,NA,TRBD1,CALGQDNSPLHF,TGTGCCTTGGGACAGGATAATTCACCCCTCCACTTT
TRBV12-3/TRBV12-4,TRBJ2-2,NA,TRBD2,CASIGLAGGWELFF,TGTGCCAGCATCGGACTAGCGGGAGGCTGGGAGCTGTTTTTT
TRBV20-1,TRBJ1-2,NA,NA,CSARVRHYGYTF,TGCAGTGCTAGGGTCAGGCACTATGGCTACACCTTC
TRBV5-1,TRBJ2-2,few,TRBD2,CASRTSGSSGELFF,TGCGCCAGCAGGACTAGCGGTTCCTCCGGGGAGCTGTTTTTT
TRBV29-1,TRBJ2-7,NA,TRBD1,CSARDRDSSSSYEQYF,TGCAGCGCGCGGGACAGGGACTCCTCAAGCTCCTACGAGCAGTACTTC
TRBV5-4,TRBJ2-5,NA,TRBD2,CASRPRGAEETQYF,TGTGCCAGCAGGCCGCGGGGGGCGGAAGAGACCCAGTACTTC
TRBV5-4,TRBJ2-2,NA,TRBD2,CASSLAGGRALTGELFF,TGTGCCAGCAGCTTGGCTGGCGGGAGGGCTCTGACCGGGGAGCTGTTTTTT
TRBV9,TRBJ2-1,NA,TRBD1,CASSVGDRGGNEQFF,TGTGCCAGCAGCGTAGGGGACAGGGGGGGAAATGAGCAGTTCTTC
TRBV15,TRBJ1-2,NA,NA,CATSRDPAGGYGYTF,TGTGCCACCAGCAGAGATCCGGCGGGGGGCTATGGCTACACCTTC
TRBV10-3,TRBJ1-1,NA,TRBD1,CAISTGQGKGTEAFF,TGTGCCATCAGTACCGGACAGGGAAAGGGTACTGAAGCTTTCTTT
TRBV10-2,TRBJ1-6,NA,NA,CASSEVFFSSYNSPLHF,TGCGCCAGCAGTGAGGTTTTCTTTAGCTCCTATAATTCACCCCTCCACTTT
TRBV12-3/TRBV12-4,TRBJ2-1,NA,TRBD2,CASSPGTSAIREFF,TGTGCCAGCAGTCCAGGGACTAGCGCGATAAGGGAGTTCTTC
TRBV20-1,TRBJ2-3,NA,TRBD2,CSALPTGLRFTDTQYF,TGCAGTGCCCTCCCAACGGGACTACGTTTTACAGATACGCAGTATTTT
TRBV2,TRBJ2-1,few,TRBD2,CASSVPPGRADNEQFF,TGTGCCAGCAGCGTCCCGCCCGGGAGGGCCGACAATGAGCAGTTCTTC
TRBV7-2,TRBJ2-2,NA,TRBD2,CASTLSRTSGGGELFF,TGTGCCAGCACCCTCTCCAGGACTAGCGGGGGCGGGGAGCTGTTTTTT
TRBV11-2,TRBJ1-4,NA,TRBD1,CASSLGTGVEKLFF,TGTGCCAGCAGCTTGGGGACAGGGGTGGAAAAACTGTTTTTT
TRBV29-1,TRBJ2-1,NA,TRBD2,CSVEIGPSGHYNEQFF,TGCAGCGTTGAAATCGGCCCTAGCGGGCACTACAATGAGCAGTTCTTC
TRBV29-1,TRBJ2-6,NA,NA,CSVRTGTSGANVLTF,TGCAGCGTGCGGACTGGGACCTCTGGGGCCAACGTCCTGACTTTC
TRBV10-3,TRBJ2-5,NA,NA,CAISESGTRGSTQYF,TGTGCCATCAGTGAGTCTGGGACCCGAGGGTCGACCCAGTACTTC
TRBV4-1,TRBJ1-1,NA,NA,CASCTTVGTEAFF,TGCGCCAGCTGCACGACGGTCGGTACTGAAGCTTTCTTT
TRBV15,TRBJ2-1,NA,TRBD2,CATSRAGDPSYNEQFF,TGTGCCACCAGCAGGGCGGGGGACCCAAGCTACAATGAGCAGTTCTTC
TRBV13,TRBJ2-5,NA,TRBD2,CASSPRRLAGVYQETQYF,TGTGCCAGCAGCCCGCGCCGACTAGCGGGAGTGTACCAAGAGACCCAGTACTTC
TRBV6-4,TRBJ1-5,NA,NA,CASSPETNQPQHF,TGTGCCAGCAGCCCCGAGACTAATCAGCCCCAGCATTTT
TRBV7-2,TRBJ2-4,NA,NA,CASSLGWTTGNIQYF,TGTGCCAGCAGCTTAGGGTGGACGACGGGTAACATTCAGTACTTC
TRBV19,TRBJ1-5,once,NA,CASSVRSSNQPQHF,TGTGCCAGTAGTGTGCGTTCTAGCAATCAGCCCCAGCATTTT
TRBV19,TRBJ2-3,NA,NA,CASSIQVTSTDTQYF,TGTGCCAGTAGTATCCAGGTGACTAGCACAGATACGCAGTATTTT
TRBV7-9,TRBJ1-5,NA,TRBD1,CASSSGGAGQPQHF,TGTGCCAGCAGCTCAGGGGGCGCGGGACAGCCCCAGCATTTT
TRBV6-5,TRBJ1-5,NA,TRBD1,CASSYSDRGRGNQPQHF,TGTGCCAGCAGTTACTCGGACAGGGGTAGGGGCAATCAGCCCCAGCATTTT
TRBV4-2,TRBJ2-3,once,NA,CASSPSTTTDTQYF,TGTGCCAGCAGCCCCAGTACGACAACAGATACGCAGTATTTT
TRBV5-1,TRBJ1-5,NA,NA,CASSLEGGRTQPQHF,TGCGCCAGCAGCTTGGAGGGGGGGCGGACTCAGCCCCAGCATTTT
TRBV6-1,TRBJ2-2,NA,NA,CASSANGELFF,TGTGCCAGCAGCGCCAACGGGGAGCTGTTTTTT